This TCR beta chain was obtained from a study of cytomegalovirus exposure and HLA in healthy donors. PCR used 60 Vbeta primers and 13 Jbeta primers. Using immunoSEQ multiplex PCR, the repertoire was profiled, and TCRdb retains in-frame clones only, with some absent. The data hold 84,000 or so clones, with over 70% observed a single time. This clone is a singleton in its sample. Its antigen remains unknown. Study-level points and caveats: Another analysis was done later, and it associated 16,951 TCR beta sequences with HLA alleles at 0.05 false discovery rate. Roughly uniform depth of sequencing across donors was assumed in presence/absence analyses. One cluster of highly shared sequence variants probably arose as a sequencing artifact.

The germline gives CDR1 SGHTA, CDR2 FQGNSA. This CDR3 is 15 amino acids long. V gave up 7 bases and J gave up 4 bases, with 16 bases separating them. The sequencing input was PBMCs. The gene calls are TRBV7-2 and TRBJ2-2, with D possibly TRBD1 on 6 matching bases. This sequence originates from a boy between 10 and 17 years old in good health and CMV-seronegative. The CDR3 nucleotides are TGTGCCAGCAAAGTCGGGACATATGGCACCGGGGAGCTGTTTTTT. Protein product: CASKVGTYGTGELFF.